This TCR beta chain was captured by sequencing in a study of blood T cell repertoires in COVID-19. Some clones are missing from TCRdb's copy, which holds only in-frame ones; the method was immunoSEQ multiplex PCR. Among 130,000 to 150,000 clones listed, about nine tenths were seen once. This receptor was obtained from a man aged 50-59 years with active or convalescent COVID-19. Input material: peripheral blood.

The CDR3 is CATSDLPRQGKETQYF. The CDR3 DNA follows: TGTGCCACCAGTGATTTGCCGAGACAGGGGAAAGAGACCCAGTACTTC. The rearrangement joins TRBV24-1 to TRBJ2-5, with TRBD1 matching over 8 bases. The CDR3 runs to 16 residues. J lost 3 bases, V lost 0 bases, and 5 bases had no gene match. CDR1 and CDR2 from the germline V gene are KGHDR and SFDVKD.